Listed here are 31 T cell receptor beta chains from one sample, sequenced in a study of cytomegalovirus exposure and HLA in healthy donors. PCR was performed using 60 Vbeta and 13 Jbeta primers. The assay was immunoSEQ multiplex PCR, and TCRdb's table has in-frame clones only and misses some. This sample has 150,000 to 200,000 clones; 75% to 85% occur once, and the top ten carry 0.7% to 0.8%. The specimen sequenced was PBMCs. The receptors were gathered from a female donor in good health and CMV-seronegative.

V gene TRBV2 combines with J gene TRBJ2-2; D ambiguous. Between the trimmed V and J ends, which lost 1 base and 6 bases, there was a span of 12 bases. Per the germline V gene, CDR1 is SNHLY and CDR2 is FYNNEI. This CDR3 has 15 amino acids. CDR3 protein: CASSEGVVFAGELFF. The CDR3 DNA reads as TGTGCCAGCAGTGAAGGCGTTGTATTCGCCGGGGAGCTGTTTTTT. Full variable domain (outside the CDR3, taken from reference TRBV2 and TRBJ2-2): EPEVTQTPSHQVTQMGQEVILRCVPISNHLYFYWYRQILGQKVEFLVSFYNNEISEKSEIFDDQFSVERPDGSNFTLKIRSTKLEDSAMYFCASSEGVVFAGELFFGEGSRLTVL.

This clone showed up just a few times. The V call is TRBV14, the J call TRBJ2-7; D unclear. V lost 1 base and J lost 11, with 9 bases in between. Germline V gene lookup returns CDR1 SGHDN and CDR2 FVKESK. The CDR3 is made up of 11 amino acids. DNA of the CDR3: TGTGCCAGCAGCCAAGCAATCGGTAAGTACTTC. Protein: CASSQAIGKYF.

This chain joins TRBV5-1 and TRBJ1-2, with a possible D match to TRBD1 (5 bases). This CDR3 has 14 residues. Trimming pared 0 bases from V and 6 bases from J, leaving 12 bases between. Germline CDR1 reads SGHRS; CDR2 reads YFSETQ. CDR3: CASSLEPTADGYTF. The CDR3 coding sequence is TGCGCCAGCAGCTTGGAACCGACAGCAGATGGCTACACCTTC.

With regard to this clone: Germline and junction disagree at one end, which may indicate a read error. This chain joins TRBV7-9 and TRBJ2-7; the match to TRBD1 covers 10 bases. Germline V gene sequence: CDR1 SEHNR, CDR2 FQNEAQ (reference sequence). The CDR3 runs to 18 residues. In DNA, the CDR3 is TGTTCCAGCAGCTTACGCCCCAACCGGGACAGGGGATCCTACGAGCAGTACTTC. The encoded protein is CSSSLRPNRDRGSYEQYF.

Here the CDR3 reads CASSPGQGNTIYF. The CDR3 coding sequence is TGTGCCAGCAGTCCGGGACAGGGAAACACCATATATTTT. The rearrangement links TRBV7-6 to TRBJ1-3; 7 bases map to TRBD1. The CDR3 spans 13 residues. V lost 6 bases to trimming and J lost 4 bases; unmatched junction nucleotides: 3. Germline-derived CDR1 and CDR2 are SGHVS and FNYEAQ.

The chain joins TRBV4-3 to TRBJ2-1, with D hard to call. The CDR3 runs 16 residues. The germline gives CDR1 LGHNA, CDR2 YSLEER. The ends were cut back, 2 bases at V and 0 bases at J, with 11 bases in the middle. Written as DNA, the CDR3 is TGCGCCAGCAGCCAACAACCCTCGAGCTCCTACAATGAGCAGTTCTTC. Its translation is CASSQQPSSSYNEQFF.

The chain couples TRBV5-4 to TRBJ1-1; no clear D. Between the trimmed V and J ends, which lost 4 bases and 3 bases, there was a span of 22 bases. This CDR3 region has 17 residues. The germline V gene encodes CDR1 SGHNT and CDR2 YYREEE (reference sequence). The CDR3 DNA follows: TGTGCCAGCAGCCCGTCCGGGTCCAAATACGGGGACACTGAAGCTTTCTTT. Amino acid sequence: CASSPSGSKYGDTEAFF.

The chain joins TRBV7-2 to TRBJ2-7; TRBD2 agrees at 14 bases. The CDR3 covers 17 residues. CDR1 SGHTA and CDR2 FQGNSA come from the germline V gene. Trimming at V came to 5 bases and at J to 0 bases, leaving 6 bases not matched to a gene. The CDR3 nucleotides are TGTGCCAGCAGCCCCGGACTAGCGGGGGGTTTCTCCTACGAGCAGTACTTC. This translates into CASSPGLAGGFSYEQYF.

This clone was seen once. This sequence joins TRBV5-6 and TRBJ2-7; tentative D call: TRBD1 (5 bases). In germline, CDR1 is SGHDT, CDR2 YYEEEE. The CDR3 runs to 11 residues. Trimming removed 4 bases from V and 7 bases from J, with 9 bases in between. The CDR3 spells CASSLRTEQYF. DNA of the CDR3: TGTGCCAGCAGCCTCAGGACAGAGCAGTACTTC. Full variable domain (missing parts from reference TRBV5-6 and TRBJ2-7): DAGVTQSPTHLIKTRGQQVTLRCSPKSGHDTVSWYQQALGQGPQFIFQYYEEEERQRGNFPDRFSGHQFPNYSSELNVNALLLGDSALYLCASSLRTEQYFGPGTRLTVT.

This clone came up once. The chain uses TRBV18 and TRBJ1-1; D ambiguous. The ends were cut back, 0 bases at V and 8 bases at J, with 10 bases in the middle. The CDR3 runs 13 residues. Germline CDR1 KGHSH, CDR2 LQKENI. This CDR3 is CASSPPRTFEAFF. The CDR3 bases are TGTGCCAGCTCACCACCGAGGACTTTCGAAGCTTTCTTT. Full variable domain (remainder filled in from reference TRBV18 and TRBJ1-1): NAGVMQNPRHLVRRRGQEARLRCSPMKGHSHVYWYRQLPEEGLKFMVYLQKENIIDESGMPKERFSAEFPKEGPSILRIQQVVRGDSAAYFCASSPPRTFEAFFGQGTRLTVV.

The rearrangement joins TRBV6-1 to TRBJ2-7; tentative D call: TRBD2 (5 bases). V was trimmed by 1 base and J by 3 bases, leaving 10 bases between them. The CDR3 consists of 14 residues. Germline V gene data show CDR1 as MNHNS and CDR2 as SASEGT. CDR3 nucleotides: TGTGCCAGCAGTGAAGGCCCGGGGTTCTACGAGCAGTACTTC. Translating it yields CASSEGPGFYEQYF.

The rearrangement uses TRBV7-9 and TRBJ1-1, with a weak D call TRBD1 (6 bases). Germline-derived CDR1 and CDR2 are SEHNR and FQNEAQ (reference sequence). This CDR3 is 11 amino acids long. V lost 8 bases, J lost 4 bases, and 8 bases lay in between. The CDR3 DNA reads TGTGCCAGCGAGGACAGCACTGAAGCTTTCTTT. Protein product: CASEDSTEAFF.

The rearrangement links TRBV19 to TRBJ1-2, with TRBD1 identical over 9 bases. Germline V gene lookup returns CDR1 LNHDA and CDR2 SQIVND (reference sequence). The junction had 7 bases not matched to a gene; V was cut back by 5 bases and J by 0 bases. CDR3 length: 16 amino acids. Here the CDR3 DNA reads TGTGCCAGTAGTCTGGGACAGGGAGTTCCTAACTATGGCTACACCTTC. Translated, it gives CASSLGQGVPNYGYTF.

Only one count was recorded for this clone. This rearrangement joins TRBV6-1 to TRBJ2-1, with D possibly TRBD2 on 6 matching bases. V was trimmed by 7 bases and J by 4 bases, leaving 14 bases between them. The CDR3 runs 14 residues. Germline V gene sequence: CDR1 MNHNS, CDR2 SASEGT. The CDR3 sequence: CASKTTAGYNEQFF. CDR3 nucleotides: TGTGCCAGCAAGACGACCGCGGGGTACAATGAGCAGTTCTTC.

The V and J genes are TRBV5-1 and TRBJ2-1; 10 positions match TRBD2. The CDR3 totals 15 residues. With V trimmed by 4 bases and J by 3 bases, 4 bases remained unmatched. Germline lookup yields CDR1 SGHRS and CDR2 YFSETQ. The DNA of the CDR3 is TGCGCCAGCAGCATCATAGCGGGGGGCTACAATGAGCAGTTCTTC. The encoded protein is CASSIIAGGYNEQFF.

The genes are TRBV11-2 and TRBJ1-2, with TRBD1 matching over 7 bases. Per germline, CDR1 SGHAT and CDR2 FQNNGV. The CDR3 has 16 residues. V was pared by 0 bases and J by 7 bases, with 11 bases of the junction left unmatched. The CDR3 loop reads CASSLDLIGTVTGYTF. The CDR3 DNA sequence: TGTGCCAGCAGCTTAGATTTAATCGGGACAGTGACTGGCTACACCTTC.

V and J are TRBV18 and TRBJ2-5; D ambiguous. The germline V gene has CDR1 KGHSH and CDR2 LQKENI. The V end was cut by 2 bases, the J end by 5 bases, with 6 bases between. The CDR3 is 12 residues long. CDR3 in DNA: TGTGCCAGCTCACCATTGAGGGAGACCCAGTACTTC. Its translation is CASSPLRETQYF.

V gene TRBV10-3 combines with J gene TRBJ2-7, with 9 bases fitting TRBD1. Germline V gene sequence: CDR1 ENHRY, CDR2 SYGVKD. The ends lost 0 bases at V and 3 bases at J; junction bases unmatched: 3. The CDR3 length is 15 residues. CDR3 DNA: TGTGCCATCAGTGAGTCGGGACAGGGTAGCTACGAGCAGTACTTC. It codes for CAISESGQGSYEQYF.

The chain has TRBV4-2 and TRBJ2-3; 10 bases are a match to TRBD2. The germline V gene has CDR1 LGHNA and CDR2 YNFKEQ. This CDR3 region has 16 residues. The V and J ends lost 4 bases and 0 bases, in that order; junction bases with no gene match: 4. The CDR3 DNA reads TGTGCCAGCAGCCCCCAGACTAGCGGGAGCACAGATACGCAGTATTTT. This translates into CASSPQTSGSTDTQYF.

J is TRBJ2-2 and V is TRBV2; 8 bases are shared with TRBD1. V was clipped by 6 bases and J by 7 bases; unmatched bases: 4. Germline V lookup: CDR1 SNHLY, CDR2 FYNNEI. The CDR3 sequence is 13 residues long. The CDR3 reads CASSGQGDGELFF. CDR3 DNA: TGTGCCAGCAGCGGACAGGGAGACGGGGAGCTGTTTTTT.

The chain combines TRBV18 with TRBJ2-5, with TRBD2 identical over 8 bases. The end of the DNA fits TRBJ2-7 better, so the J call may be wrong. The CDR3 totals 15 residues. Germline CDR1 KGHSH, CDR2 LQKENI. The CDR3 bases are TGTGCCAGCTCACCGAAACTAGCGGTAACCTACGAGCAGTACTTC. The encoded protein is CASSPKLAVTYEQYF.

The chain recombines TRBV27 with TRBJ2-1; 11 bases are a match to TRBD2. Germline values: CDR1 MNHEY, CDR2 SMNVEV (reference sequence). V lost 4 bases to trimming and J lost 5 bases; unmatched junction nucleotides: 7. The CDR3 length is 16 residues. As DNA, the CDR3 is TGTGCCAGCAGTTCCCGACTAGCGGGGTCGGACAATGAGCAGTTCTTC. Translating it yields CASSSRLAGSDNEQFF.

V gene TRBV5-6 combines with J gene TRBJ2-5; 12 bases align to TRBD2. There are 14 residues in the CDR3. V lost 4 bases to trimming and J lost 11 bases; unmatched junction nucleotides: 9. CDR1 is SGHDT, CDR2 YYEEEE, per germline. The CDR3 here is CASSLAGGVTEQYF. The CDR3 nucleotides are TGTGCCAGCAGCCTAGCGGGGGGGGTAACGGAGCAGTACTTC.

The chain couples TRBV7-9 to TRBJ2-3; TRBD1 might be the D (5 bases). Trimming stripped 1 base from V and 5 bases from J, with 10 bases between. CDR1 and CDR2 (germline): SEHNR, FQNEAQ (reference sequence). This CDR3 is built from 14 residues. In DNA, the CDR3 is TGTGCCAGCAGCTTAGGCAGGGCGGAAGATACGCAGTATTTT. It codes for CASSLGRAEDTQYF. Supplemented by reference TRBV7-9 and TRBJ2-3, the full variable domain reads DTGVSQNPRHKITKRGQNVTFRCDPISEHNRLYWYRQTLGQGPEFLTYFQNEAQLEKSRLLSDRFSAERPKGSFSTLEIQRTEQGDSAMYLCASSLGRAEDTQYFGPGTRLTVL.

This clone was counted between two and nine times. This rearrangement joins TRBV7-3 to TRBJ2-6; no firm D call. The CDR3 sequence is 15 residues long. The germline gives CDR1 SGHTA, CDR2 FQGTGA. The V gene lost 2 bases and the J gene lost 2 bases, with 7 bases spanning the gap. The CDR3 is CASSLGQTGANVLTF. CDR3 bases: TGTGCCAGCAGCTTAGGGCAGACTGGGGCCAACGTCCTGACTTTC.

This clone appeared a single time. The CDR3 region has the DNA TGTGCCAGCTCACCAGGAGGCCCTTATCAGCAGGCCCCCAATCAGCCCCAGCATTTT. It encodes CASSPGGPYQQAPNQPQHF. The V and J genes are TRBV18 and TRBJ1-5; D remains ambiguous. Germline-derived CDR1 and CDR2 are KGHSH and LQKENI. The CDR3 extends over 19 amino acids. V lost 2 bases and J 3 bases, leaving 23 bases between the germline ends.

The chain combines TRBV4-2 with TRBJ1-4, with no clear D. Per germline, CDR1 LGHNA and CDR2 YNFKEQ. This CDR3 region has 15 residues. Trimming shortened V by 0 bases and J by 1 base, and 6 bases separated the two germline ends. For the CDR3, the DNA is TGTGCCAGCAGCCAAGATTTAGTAACTAATGAAAAACTGTTTTTT. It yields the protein CASSQDLVTNEKLFF.

CDR3 residues: CATRQAGGQPQHF. CDR3 DNA sequence: TGTGCCACACGCCAGGCAGGGGGTCAGCCCCAGCATTTT. V is TRBV6-5 and J is TRBJ1-5; TRBD1 matches 7 bases. J was trimmed by 6 bases and V by 10 bases; bases with no gene match: 9. The CDR3 contains 13 residues. Germline CDR1 MNHEY, CDR2 SVGAGI.

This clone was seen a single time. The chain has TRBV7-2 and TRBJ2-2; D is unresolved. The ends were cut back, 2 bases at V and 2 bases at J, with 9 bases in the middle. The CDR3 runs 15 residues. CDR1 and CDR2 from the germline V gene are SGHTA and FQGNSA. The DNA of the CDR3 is TGTGCCAGCAGCTTATTAGAGCAAAACACCGGGGAGCTGTTTTTT. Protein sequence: CASSLLEQNTGELFF.

CDR3 in DNA: TGTGCCAGCAGTGAATCGACAGGGACTAACTATGGCTACACCTTC. This gives the protein CASSESTGTNYGYTF. This chain uses TRBV25-1 with TRBJ1-2, with 7 bases identical to TRBD1. Trimming at V came to 1 base and at J to 0 bases, leaving 2 bases not matched to a gene. Germline V CDR1 and CDR2: MGHDK, SYGVNS. This CDR3 has 15 residues.

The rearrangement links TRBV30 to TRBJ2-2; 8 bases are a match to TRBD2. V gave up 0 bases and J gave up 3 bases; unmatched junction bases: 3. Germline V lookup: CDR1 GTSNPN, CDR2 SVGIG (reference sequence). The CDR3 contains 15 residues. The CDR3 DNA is TGTGCCTGGAGTGTAACTAGCGGTTACACCGGGGAGCTGTTTTTT. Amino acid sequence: CAWSVTSGYTGELFF.